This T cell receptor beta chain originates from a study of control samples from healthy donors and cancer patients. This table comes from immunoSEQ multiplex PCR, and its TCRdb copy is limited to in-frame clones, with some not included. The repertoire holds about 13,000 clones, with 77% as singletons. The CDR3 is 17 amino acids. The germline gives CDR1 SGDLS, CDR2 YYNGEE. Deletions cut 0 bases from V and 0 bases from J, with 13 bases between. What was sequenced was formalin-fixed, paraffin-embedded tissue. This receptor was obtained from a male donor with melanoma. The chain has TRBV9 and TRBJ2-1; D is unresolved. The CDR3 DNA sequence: TGTGCCAGCAGCGTAGCTAGGGATGTTTTCTCCTACAATGAGCAGTTCTTC. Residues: CASSVARDVFSYNEQFF. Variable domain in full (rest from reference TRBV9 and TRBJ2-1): DSGVTQTPKHLITATGQRVTLRCSPRSGDLSVYWYQQSLDQGLQFLIQYYNGEERAKGNILERFSAQQFPDLHSELNLSSLELGDSALYFCASSVARDVFSYNEQFFGPGTRLTVL.